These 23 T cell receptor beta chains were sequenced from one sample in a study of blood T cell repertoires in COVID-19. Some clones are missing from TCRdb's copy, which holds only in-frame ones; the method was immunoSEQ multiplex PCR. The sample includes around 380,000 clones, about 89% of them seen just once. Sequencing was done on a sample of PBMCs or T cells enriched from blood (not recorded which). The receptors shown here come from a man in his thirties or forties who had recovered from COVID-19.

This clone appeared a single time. The DNA of the CDR3 is TGTGCCAGCACTAAATCGGGACTAACCGGCTACACCTTC. This codes for CASTKSGLTGYTF. V and J are TRBV12-3 or TRBV12-4 and TRBJ1-2; tentative D call: TRBD1 (5 bases). V dropped 7 bases and J dropped 8 bases, with 17 bases sitting between them. This CDR3 is built from 13 residues.

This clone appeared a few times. CDR3 residues: CASSKGLAGYYEQYF. The CDR3 DNA reads TGTGCCAGTAGTAAAGGACTAGCGGGGTACTACGAGCAGTACTTC. V gene TRBV19 combines with J gene TRBJ2-7, with TRBD2 identical over 12 bases. CDR3 size: 15 residues. The germline CDR1 and CDR2 sequences are LNHDA and SQIVND (reference sequence). With V trimmed by 4 bases and J by 3 bases, 4 bases remained unmatched. Looking up the rest from reference TRBV19 and TRBJ2-7 gives the full variable domain: DGGITQSPKYLFRKEGQNVTLSCEQNLNHDAMYWYRQDPGQGLRLIYYSQIVNDFQKGDIAEGYSVSREKKESFPLTVTSAQKNPTAFYLCASSKGLAGYYEQYFGPGTRLTVT.

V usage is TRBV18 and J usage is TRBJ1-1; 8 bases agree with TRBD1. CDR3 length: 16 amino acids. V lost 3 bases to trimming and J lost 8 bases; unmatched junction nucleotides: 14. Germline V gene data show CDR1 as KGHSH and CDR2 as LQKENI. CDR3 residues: CASSPYRPGQASEAFF. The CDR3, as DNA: TGTGCCAGCTCACCCTACCGCCCGGGACAGGCATCAGAAGCTTTCTTT.

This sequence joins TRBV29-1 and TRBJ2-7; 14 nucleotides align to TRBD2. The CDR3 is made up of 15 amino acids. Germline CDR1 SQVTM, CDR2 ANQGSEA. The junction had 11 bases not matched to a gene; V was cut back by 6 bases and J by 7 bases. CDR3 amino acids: CSVIKGLAGEGEQYF. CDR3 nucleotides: TGCAGCGTAATAAAGGGACTAGCGGGGGAGGGGGAGCAGTACTTC.

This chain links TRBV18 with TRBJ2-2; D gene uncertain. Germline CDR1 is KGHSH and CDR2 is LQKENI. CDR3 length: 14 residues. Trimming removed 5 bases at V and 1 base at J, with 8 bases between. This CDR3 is CASSGQLNTGELFF. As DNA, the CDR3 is TGTGCCAGCTCAGGGCAGCTGAACACCGGGGAGCTGTTTTTT.

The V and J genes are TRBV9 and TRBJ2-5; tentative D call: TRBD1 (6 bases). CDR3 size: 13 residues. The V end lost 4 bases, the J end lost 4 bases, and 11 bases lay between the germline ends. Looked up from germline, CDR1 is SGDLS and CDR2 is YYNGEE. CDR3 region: CASSPTGRETQYF. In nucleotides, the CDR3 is TGTGCCAGCAGCCCTACAGGGAGAGAGACCCAGTACTTC.

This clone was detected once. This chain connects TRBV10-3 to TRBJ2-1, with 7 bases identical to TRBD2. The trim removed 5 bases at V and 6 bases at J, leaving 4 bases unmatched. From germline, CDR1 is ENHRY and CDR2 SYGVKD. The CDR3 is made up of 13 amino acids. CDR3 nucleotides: TGTGCCATCAGTCCGGGACTAACCAATGAGCAGTTCTTC. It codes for CAISPGLTNEQFF.

The CDR3 coding sequence is TGTGCCAGCACCCAGACAGCTAACTATGGCTACACCTTC. Translated, it gives CASTQTANYGYTF. The rearrangement links TRBV12-3 or TRBV12-4 to TRBJ1-2, with D possibly TRBD1 on 5 matching bases. There are 13 residues in the CDR3. V lost 7 bases and J 0 bases, leaving 9 bases between the germline ends.

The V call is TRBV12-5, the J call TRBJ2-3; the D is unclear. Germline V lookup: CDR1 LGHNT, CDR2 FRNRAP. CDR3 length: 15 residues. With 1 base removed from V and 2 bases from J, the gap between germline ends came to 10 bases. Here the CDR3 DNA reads TGTGCTAGTGGTTTGGGGGCAGGCCCCACAGATACGCAGTATTTT. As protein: CASGLGAGPTDTQYF.

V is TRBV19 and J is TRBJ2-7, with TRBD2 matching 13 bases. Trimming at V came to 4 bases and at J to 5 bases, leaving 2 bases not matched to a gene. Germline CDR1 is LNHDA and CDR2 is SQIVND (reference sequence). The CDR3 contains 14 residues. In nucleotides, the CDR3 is TGTGCCAGTAGTACTGGACTAGCGGGGGACGAGCAGTACTTC. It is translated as CASSTGLAGDEQYF. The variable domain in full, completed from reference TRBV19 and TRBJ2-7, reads DGGITQSPKYLFRKEGQNVTLSCEQNLNHDAMYWYRQDPGQGLRLIYYSQIVNDFQKGDIAEGYSVSREKKESFPLTVTSAQKNPTAFYLCASSTGLAGDEQYFGPGTRLTVT.

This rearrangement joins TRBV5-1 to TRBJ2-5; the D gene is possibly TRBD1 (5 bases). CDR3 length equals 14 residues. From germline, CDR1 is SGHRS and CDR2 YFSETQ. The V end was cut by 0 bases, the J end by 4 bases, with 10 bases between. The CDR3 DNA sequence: TGCGCCAGCAGCTTGGAGGGGTCGGGAGAGACCCAGTACTTC. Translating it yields CASSLEGSGETQYF.

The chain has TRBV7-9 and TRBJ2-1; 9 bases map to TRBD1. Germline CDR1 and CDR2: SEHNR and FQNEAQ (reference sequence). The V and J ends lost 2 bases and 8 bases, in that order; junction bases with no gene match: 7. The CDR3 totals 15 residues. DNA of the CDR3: TGTGCCAGCAGCTTACTTGGACAGGGGTTGTATGAGCAGTTCTTC. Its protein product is CASSLLGQGLYEQFF.

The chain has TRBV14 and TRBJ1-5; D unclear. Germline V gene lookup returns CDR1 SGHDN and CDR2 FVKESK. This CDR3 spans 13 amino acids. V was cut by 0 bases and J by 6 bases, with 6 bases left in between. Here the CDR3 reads CASSQDSRQPQHF. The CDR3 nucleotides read TGTGCCAGCAGCCAAGATAGCCGTCAGCCCCAGCATTTT.

In DNA form, the CDR3 reads TGTGCCAGCAGCTTAACGGGGAAGGGGGACTATGGCTACACCTTC. This encodes CASSLTGKGDYGYTF. The chain recombines TRBV7-2 with TRBJ1-2, with D possibly matching TRBD1 (6 bases). This CDR3 has 15 amino acids. CDR1 SGHTA and CDR2 FQGNSA come from the germline V gene. V was cut by 2 bases and J by 3 bases, with 13 bases left in between.

This CDR3 is CASSLNREGTQYF. CDR3 in DNA: TGTGCCAGCAGCTTAAACAGGGAGGGGACCCAGTACTTC. The rearrangement joins TRBV7-2 to TRBJ2-5, with D perhaps matching TRBD2 (7 bases). The CDR3 is 13 residues long. V lost 2 bases and J 7 bases, leaving 11 bases between the germline ends. Germline V gene data show CDR1 as SGHTA and CDR2 as FQGNSA.

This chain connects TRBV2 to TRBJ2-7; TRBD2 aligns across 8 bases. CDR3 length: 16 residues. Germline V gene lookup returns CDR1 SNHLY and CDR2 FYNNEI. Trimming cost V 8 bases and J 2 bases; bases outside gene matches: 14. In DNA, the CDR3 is TGTGCCAGCCTTAGCGGGGCTCCCCTCCGGACCTACGAGCAGTACTTC. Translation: CASLSGAPLRTYEQYF. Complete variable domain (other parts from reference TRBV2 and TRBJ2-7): EPEVTQTPSHQVTQMGQEVILRCVPISNHLYFYWYRQILGQKVEFLVSFYNNEISEKSEIFDDQFSVERPDGSNFTLKIRSTKLEDSAMYFCASLSGAPLRTYEQYFGPGTRLTVT.

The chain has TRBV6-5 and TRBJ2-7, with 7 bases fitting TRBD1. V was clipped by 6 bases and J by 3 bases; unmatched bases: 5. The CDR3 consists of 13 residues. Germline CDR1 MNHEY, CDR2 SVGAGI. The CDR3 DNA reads TGTGCCAGCAGATCCGGGACAGACTACGAGCAGTACTTC. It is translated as CASRSGTDYEQYF.

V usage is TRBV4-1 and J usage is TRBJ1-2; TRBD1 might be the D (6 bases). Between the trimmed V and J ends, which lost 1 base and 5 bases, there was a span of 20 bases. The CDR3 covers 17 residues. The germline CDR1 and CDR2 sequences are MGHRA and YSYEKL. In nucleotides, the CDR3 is TGCGCCAGCAGCCAAGCAGGGGCCCGGACACGGGTATATGGCTACACCTTC. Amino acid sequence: CASSQAGARTRVYGYTF.

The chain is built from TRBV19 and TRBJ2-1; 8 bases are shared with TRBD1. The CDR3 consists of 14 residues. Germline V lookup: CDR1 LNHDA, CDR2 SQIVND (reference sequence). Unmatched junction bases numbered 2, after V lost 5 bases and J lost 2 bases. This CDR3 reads CASSSGGPYNEQFF. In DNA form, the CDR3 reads TGTGCCAGTAGTTCAGGGGGCCCCTACAATGAGCAGTTCTTC.

Here the CDR3 DNA reads TGTGCCAGCAGCCCCCGAGGGCTGAAGGGCTACACCTTC. This codes for CASSPRGLKGYTF. J is TRBJ1-2 and V is TRBV3-1 (or the pseudogene TRBV3-2); D call uncertain. Trimming took 4 bases from V and 8 from J, leaving 14 bases between them. The CDR3 sequence is 13 residues long. Germline-derived CDR1 and CDR2 are LGHDT and YNNKEL (reference sequence).

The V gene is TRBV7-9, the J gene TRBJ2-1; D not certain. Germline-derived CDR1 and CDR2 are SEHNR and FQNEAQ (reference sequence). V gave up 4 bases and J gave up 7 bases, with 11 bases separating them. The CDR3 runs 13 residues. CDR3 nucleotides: TGTGCCAGCAGCTCCCGTAATCCTAATGAGCAGTTCTTC. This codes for CASSSRNPNEQFF.

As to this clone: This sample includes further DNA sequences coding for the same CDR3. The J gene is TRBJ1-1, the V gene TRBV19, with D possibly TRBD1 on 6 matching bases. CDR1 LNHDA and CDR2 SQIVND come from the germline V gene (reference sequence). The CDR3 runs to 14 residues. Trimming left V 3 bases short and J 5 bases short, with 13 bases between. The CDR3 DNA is TGTGCCAGTAGTATGGGGGGGCGAGGTACTGAAGCTTTCTTT. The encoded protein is CASSMGGRGTEAFF.

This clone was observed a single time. The CDR3 loop reads CASSRLAGKNEQFF. DNA of the CDR3: TGTGCCAGTAGTAGGTTAGCGGGGAAGAATGAGCAGTTCTTC. The rearrangement uses TRBV19 and TRBJ2-1; the match to TRBD2 covers 8 bases. Germline CDR1 reads LNHDA; CDR2 reads SQIVND (reference sequence). The CDR3 contains 14 residues. The junction had 6 bases not matched to a gene; V was cut back by 4 bases and J by 7 bases.